This T cell receptor beta chain was identified during a study of shared clonotypes between healthy human individuals. Germline assignment: CDR1 SGHAT and CDR2 FQNNGV. Trimming at V came to 3 bases and at J to 7 bases, leaving 9 bases not matched to a gene. CDR3 length equals 15 residues. TCRdb keeps only in-frame clones here, not all; method: immunoSEQ multiplex PCR. The sample consists of roughly 700,000 clones, roughly 70% of them appearing once. The receptor was isolated from a young woman in good health. The genes are TRBV11-2 and TRBJ2-1, with 7 bases matching TRBD2. The material sequenced was memory CD4+ T cells sorted from blood. Subset denoted: CD45RA-negative fraction. The CDR3 DNA reads as TGTGCCAGCAGCTTTACCGGCGGGAGTGGGAATGAGCAGTTCTTC. Encoded protein: CASSFTGGSGNEQFF.